Listed below are T cell receptor beta chains from one sample, sequenced in a study of T cell repertoires in cytomegalovirus infection. TCRdb reanalysed the reads using MiXCR and keeps one entry per CDR3 protein. The repertoire has around 310,000 distinct CDR3 sequences, under 35% of them found once; the top ten carry 15% to 20%. Antigens for these TCRs are unknown. Here the sequenced sample was cultured PBMCs, taken from culture after CMV antigen stimulation. The source is a human donor in good health (CMV status not recorded). Some clones in this sample may be carry-over from other donors' samples. The CDR3 runs from the conserved cysteine through the conserved F or W. A D gene is named only where the DNA matches it firmly. Size tells how often a clone was seen (once, few, many) or the class of an expanded clone, and some rows leave it out.

>few|TRBJ1-2|TRBD1|TRBV27
CASSQPPGGGYTF
TGTGCCAGCAGCCAGCCCCCAGGGGGCGGCTACACCTTC
>many|TRBJ1-1|-|TRBV4-2
CASSQGGGGNTEAFF
TGTGCCAGCAGCCAAGGTGGGGGGGGGAACACTGAAGCTTTCTTT
>-|TRBJ1-2|-|TRBV5-4
CASSDGTGNYGYTF
TGTGCCAGCAGCGATGGGACGGGAAACTATGGCTACACCTTC
>-|TRBJ1-5|-|TRBV7-5
CISVPEAIVGGQNNPSNQPQHF
-
>few|TRBJ1-5|TRBD1|TRBV6-6
CASSHPGQGFDQPQHF
TGTGCCAGCAGTCATCCGGGACAGGGGTTTGATCAGCCCCAGCATTTT
>many|TRBJ1-2|-|TRBV12-3/TRBV12-4
CASSLTTGNYGYTF
TGTGCCAGCAGTTTGACAACAGGGAACTATGGCTACACCTTC
>-|TRBJ2-1|TRBD2|TRBV7-2
CASSSRGSGGYNEQFF
TGTGCCAGCAGCTCCCGGGGTAGCGGGGGTTACAATGAGCAGTTCTTC
>-|TRBJ1-1|-|TRBV28
CASSPPPTGGAFF
TGTGCCAGCAGTCCCCCCCCCACAGGAGGAGCTTTCTTT
>-|TRBJ1-4|-|TRBV4-2
CASSQDFPQGLRSNEKLFF
TGTGCCAGCAGCCAAGATTTCCCCCAGGGGTTAAGGTCAAATGAAAAACTGTTTTTT
>-|TRBJ2-2|-|TRBV14
CASSQDLHRAGTGELFF
TGTGCCAGCAGCCAAGATCTTCACAGGGCTGGCACCGGGGAGCTGTTTTTT
>-|TRBJ1-2|-|TRBV20-1
CSARRGTYGYTF
TGCAGTGCTAGAAGGGGAACGTATGGCTACACCTTC
>-|TRBJ1-4|-|TRBV19
CASSLRASPIATNEKLFF
TGTGCCAGTAGTCTGAGGGCCAGCCCGATTGCAACTAATGAAAAACTGTTTTTT